One and the same sample provided the 26 T cell receptor beta chains below, sequenced in a study of beta chain features in type 1 diabetes. Every isolated RNA sample was fully reverse transcribed, so sequencing captured expressed TCRB transcripts. Data came from immunoSEQ multiplex PCR; TCRdb stores just in-frame clones and leaves some out. This table holds some 200,000 clones, 11% found once. Sequencing was done on a sample of central memory CD4+ T cells from blood. Source of these receptors: a man aged 18 to 30 in good health.

The J gene is TRBJ1-2, the V gene TRBV2, with a possible D match to TRBD1 (6 bases). Trimming took 5 bases from V and 4 from J, leaving 8 bases between them. The CDR3 is 12 residues long. The germline gives CDR1 SNHLY, CDR2 FYNNEI. The CDR3 protein is CASSRDTYGYTF. DNA for the CDR3: TGTGCCAGCAGTCGGGACACCTATGGCTACACCTTC. The full variable domain, with the rest looked up from reference TRBV2 and TRBJ1-2, is EPEVTQTPSHQVTQMGQEVILRCVPISNHLYFYWYRQILGQKVEFLVSFYNNEISEKSEIFDDQFSVERPDGSNFTLKIRSTKLEDSAMYFCASSRDTYGYTFGSGTRLTVV.

In DNA form, the CDR3 reads TGCGCCACCGGGACGCATGGCCAAAACATTCAGTACTTC. This codes for CATGTHGQNIQYF. The rearrangement joins TRBV4-3 to TRBJ2-4; perhaps D is TRBD1 or TRBD2 (5 bases each). Germline V CDR1 and CDR2: LGHNA, YSLEER. The length of the CDR3 is 13 residues. The germline V and J ends were trimmed by 10 bases and 5 bases, with 15 bases remaining between them.

There are a few counts of this clone. The rearrangement uses TRBV5-6 and TRBJ2-7; D unresolved. The CDR3 totals 15 residues. The V end lost 1 base, the J end lost 2 bases, and 13 bases lay between the germline ends. Germline lookup yields CDR1 SGHDT and CDR2 YYEEEE. The CDR3 DNA sequence: TGTGCCAGCAGCTTGTTTCCAGGTCCCACCTACGAGCAGTACTTC. It translates to CASSLFPGPTYEQYF.

This rearrangement joins TRBV7-9 to TRBJ2-7; possible D gene TRBD1, 5 bases. The V gene's germline CDR1 is SEHNR and CDR2 FQNEAQ (reference sequence). This CDR3 has 15 amino acids. The ends were cut back, 3 bases at V and 2 bases at J, with 14 bases in the middle. The CDR3 spells CASSFQDTIAYEQYF. CDR3 nucleotide sequence: TGTGCCAGCAGCTTTCAGGACACCATCGCCTACGAGCAGTACTTC. The entire variable domain, with the rest obtained from reference TRBV7-9 and TRBJ2-7, is as follows: DTGVSQNPRHKITKRGQNVTFRCDPISEHNRLYWYRQTLGQGPEFLTYFQNEAQLEKSRLLSDRFSAERPKGSFSTLEIQRTEQGDSAMYLCASSFQDTIAYEQYFGPGTRLTVT.

The chain recombines TRBV30 with TRBJ2-4; D is unresolved. This CDR3 region has 11 residues. Per the germline V gene, CDR1 is GTSNPN and CDR2 is SVGIG (reference sequence). V was pared by 4 bases and J by 5 bases, with 6 bases between. CDR3 protein: CAWKLQNIQYF. For the CDR3, the DNA is TGTGCCTGGAAGCTCCAAAACATTCAGTACTTC. Filled out from reference TRBV30 and TRBJ2-4, the complete variable domain reads SQTIHQWPATLVQPVGSPLSLECTVEGTSNPNLYWYRQAAGRGLQLLFYSVGIGQISSEVPQNLSASRPQDRQFILSSKKLLLSDSGFYLCAWKLQNIQYFGAGTRLSVL.

This clone was detected only a few times. The J gene is TRBJ2-3, the V gene TRBV7-8; TRBD2 might be the D (6 bases). The CDR3 is 13 amino acids. In germline, CDR1 is SGHVS, CDR2 FQNEAQ. V gave up 11 bases and J gave up 2 bases, with 14 bases separating them. The CDR3 sequence is CAGGVTPTDTQYF. The CDR3 DNA sequence: TGTGCCGGAGGGGTAACCCCCACAGATACGCAGTATTTT.

The sample holds a few counts of this clone. The chain has TRBV2 and TRBJ2-3; D perhaps matches TRBD2 (5 bases). CDR1 is SNHLY and CDR2 is FYNNEI in the germline V gene. The CDR3 has 14 amino acids. V was cut by 7 bases and J by 2 bases, with 13 bases left in between. As DNA, the CDR3 is TGTGCCAGCAAATCGATGAGGGCCACAGATACGCAGTATTTT. Amino acids: CASKSMRATDTQYF.

There are many counts of this clone. This sequence joins TRBV5-4 and TRBJ2-3; TRBD2 agrees at 7 bases. Trimming at V came to 4 bases and at J to 0 bases, leaving 5 bases not matched to a gene. The germline V gene has CDR1 SGHNT and CDR2 YYREEE (reference sequence). The CDR3 sequence is 15 residues long. The CDR3 coding sequence is TGTGCCAGCAGCCCTAGCGGAGCTAGCACAGATACGCAGTATTTT. Its translation is CASSPSGASTDTQYF. Based on the CDR3 plus reference TRBV5-4 and TRBJ2-3, the full variable domain is ETGVTQSPTHLIKTRGQQVTLRCSSQSGHNTVSWYQQALGQGPQFIFQYYREEENGRGNFPPRFSGLQFPNYSSELNVNALELDDSALYLCASSPSGASTDTQYFGPGTRLTVL.

This clone turned up a few times. A read error may explain this, as a much larger clone is one base away. This same CDR3 is encoded by further DNA sequences in the sample. The chain uses TRBV30 and TRBJ2-1; a possible D gene is TRBD1 (5 bases). Germline assignment: CDR1 GTSNPN and CDR2 SVGIG (reference sequence). Trimming took 0 bases from V and 6 from J, leaving 15 bases between them. The CDR3 has 15 residues. The chain's CDR3 is CAWSVKAGRRNEQFF. In DNA form, the CDR3 reads TGTGCCTGGAGTGTAAAGGCAGGGCGGCGCAATGAGCAGTTCTTC.

This clone was seen at least ten times. Other nucleotide sequences in the sample specify the same CDR3. The V call is TRBV18, the J call TRBJ2-5; no definite D call. The V gene lost 0 bases and the J gene lost 5 bases, with 4 bases spanning the gap. CDR1 is KGHSH, CDR2 LQKENI, per germline. The CDR3 length is 12 residues. The CDR3 DNA reads TGTGCCAGCTCACCACCGGGGGAGACCCAGTACTTC. Translated, it gives CASSPPGETQYF.

This clone was seen only a few times. The V gene is TRBV30, the J gene TRBJ1-2; maybe TRBD1 (5 bases). The CDR3 length is 13 residues. CDR1 GTSNPN and CDR2 SVGIG come from the germline V gene (reference sequence). V gave up 2 bases and J gave up 5 bases, with 12 bases separating them. The CDR3 is CAWSPGEGYGYTF. The CDR3 bases are TGTGCCTGGAGTCCGGGGGAAGGGTATGGCTACACCTTC.

This clone was observed many times. V usage is TRBV7-2 and J usage is TRBJ2-5; TRBD2 matches 7 bases. The CDR3 totals 15 residues. Germline CDR1 reads SGHTA; CDR2 reads FQGNSA. V dropped 3 bases and J dropped 4; count of bases not matched to a gene: 8. CDR3 sequence (DNA): TGTGCCAGCAGCTTTCAAGCCGGCGGGGGAGAGACCCAGTACTTC. Translation gives CASSFQAGGGETQYF.

The CDR3 nucleotides read TGTGCCAGCAACCTATCTGATCGGGATACGAACACTGAAGCTTTCTTT. It codes for CASNLSDRDTNTEAFF. The chain is built from TRBV21-1 and TRBJ1-1. TRBV21-1 counts as a pseudogene. The CDR3 spans 16 residues.

This clone occurred a few times. The V gene is TRBV10-3, the J gene TRBJ1-5; no reliable D call. The V end was cut by 0 bases, the J end by 2 bases, with 14 bases between. Germline lookup yields CDR1 ENHRY and CDR2 SYGVKD. CDR3 length: 17 amino acids. The CDR3 region has the DNA TGTGCCATCAGTGAGTCTTTCGCAGTCGTGGGCAATCAGCCCCAGCATTTT. Translating it yields CAISESFAVVGNQPQHF.

The chain employs TRBV5-1 and TRBJ1-2, with 8 bases identical to TRBD1. V was clipped by 3 bases and J by 4 bases; unmatched bases: 5. The length of the CDR3 is 14 residues. In germline, CDR1 is SGHRS, CDR2 YFSETQ. The DNA for the CDR3 is TGCGCCAGCAGCTCGACAGGGGCCTCCTATGGCTACACCTTC. Protein sequence: CASSSTGASYGYTF. Full variable domain (outside the CDR3, taken from reference TRBV5-1 and TRBJ1-2): KAGVTQTPRYLIKTRGQQVTLSCSPISGHRSVSWYQQTPGQGLQFLFEYFSETQRNKGNFPGRFSGRQFSNSRSEMNVSTLELGDSALYLCASSSTGASYGYTFGSGTRLTVV.

This clone has just a few counts. The J gene is TRBJ2-3, the V gene TRBV5-4, with D perhaps matching TRBD2 (5 bases). The CDR3 loop spans 16 amino acids. Germline V gives CDR1 SGHNT, CDR2 YYREEE (reference sequence). Trimming took off 4 bases at V and 1 base at J, with 16 bases between the two ends. The CDR3 sequence: CASSPGSNSGTDTQYF. The CDR3 DNA reads as TGTGCCAGCAGCCCGGGGAGTAATAGCGGCACAGATACGCAGTATTTT.

This clone showed up just a few times. The J gene is TRBJ2-5, the V gene TRBV19, with TRBD2 identical over 7 bases. The CDR3 runs 17 residues. J gave up 4 bases and V 3 bases, and 14 bases lay outside the gene matches. The germline gives CDR1 LNHDA, CDR2 SQIVND (reference sequence). The CDR3: CASSIGLSSGDPETQYF. In DNA form, the CDR3 reads TGTGCCAGTAGTATCGGGCTTAGCAGCGGGGACCCAGAGACCCAGTACTTC.

This clone was seen ten or more times. The CDR3 DNA reads as TGCGCCAGCAGCGTTGGGACTAGCGGGATCGATGAGCAGTTCTTC. Encoded protein: CASSVGTSGIDEQFF. This sequence joins TRBV5-1 and TRBJ2-1; TRBD2 aligns across 13 bases. V dropped 4 bases and J dropped 8; count of bases not matched to a gene: 6. CDR1 SGHRS and CDR2 YFSETQ come from the germline V gene. CDR3 size: 15 residues.

V usage is TRBV9 and J usage is TRBJ1-2; D is ambiguous. The CDR3 covers 10 residues. Germline CDR1 is SGDLS and CDR2 is YYNGEE. V lost 4 bases to trimming and J lost 8 bases, with 6 bases between them. The CDR3: CASSIQGYTF. Here the CDR3 DNA reads TGTGCCAGCAGCATCCAGGGCTACACCTTC.

The CDR3, as DNA: TGTGCCTGGAGAGCCCTAGCGGGATTCACAGATACGCAGTATTTT. Translation: CAWRALAGFTDTQYF. The chain is built from TRBV30 and TRBJ2-3, with 9 bases fitting TRBD2. CDR1 GTSNPN and CDR2 SVGIG come from the germline V gene (reference sequence). The CDR3 consists of 15 residues. V dropped 3 bases and J dropped 2; count of bases not matched to a gene: 6.

This chain links TRBV28 with TRBJ2-1, with TRBD2 matching over 9 bases. Trimming cost V 6 bases and J 4 bases; bases outside gene matches: 7. Germline loops: CDR1 MDHEN, CDR2 SYDVKM. The CDR3 is 15 residues long. The CDR3 bases are TGTGCCAGCAGAGCGGGACTAGCCGAATACAATGAGCAGTTCTTC. Encoded protein: CASRAGLAEYNEQFF.

V usage is TRBV6-5 and J usage is TRBJ2-7; 8 positions agree with TRBD2. The V and J ends lost 6 bases and 1 base, in that order; junction bases with no gene match: 8. The CDR3 runs to 15 residues. CDR1 MNHEY and CDR2 SVGAGI come from the germline V gene. In nucleotides, the CDR3 is TGTGCCAGCAGGCCCGGGAGGGTAGGGTCCTACGAGCAGTACTTC. It yields the protein CASRPGRVGSYEQYF.

In its sample, this clone was seen a few times. This chain uses TRBV30 with TRBJ2-7; perhaps TRBD2 as D (6 bases). Germline values: CDR1 GTSNPN, CDR2 SVGIG (reference sequence). The CDR3 contains 15 residues. The V gene lost 3 bases and the J gene lost 2 bases, with 17 bases spanning the gap. The CDR3 is CAWSFGTEITYEQYF. The CDR3 DNA is TGTGCCTGGAGCTTCGGGACTGAGATTACCTACGAGCAGTACTTC.

V is TRBV28 and J is TRBJ2-1; D is ambiguous. Germline loops: CDR1 MDHEN, CDR2 SYDVKM. Trimming cost V 5 bases and J 9 bases, with 14 bases left between them. The CDR3 length is 13 residues. CDR3 region: CASSIALVAEQFF. DNA for the CDR3: TGTGCCAGCAGTATCGCACTTGTCGCTGAGCAGTTCTTC.

The table lists this clone with many counts. This chain connects TRBV7-2 to TRBJ1-4; 10 bases fit TRBD1. In germline, CDR1 is SGHTA, CDR2 FQGNSA. With V trimmed by 4 bases and J by 8 bases, 7 bases remained unmatched. The CDR3 extends over 15 amino acids. The CDR3, as DNA: TGTGCCAGCAGCTCCTACGGGACAGGGGACGAAAAACTGTTTTTT. This codes for CASSSYGTGDEKLFF.

There are a few counts of this clone. The V gene is TRBV5-4, the J gene TRBJ1-4; 9 positions match TRBD1. V lost 3 bases, J lost 7 bases, and 4 bases stayed unmatched. CDR1 is SGHNT and CDR2 is YYREEE in the germline V gene (reference sequence). This CDR3 has 14 amino acids. Here the CDR3 reads CASSSGTGFEKLFF. The CDR3 region has the DNA TGTGCCAGCAGCTCCGGGACAGGGTTTGAAAAACTGTTTTTT.